This T cell receptor beta chain was captured by sequencing in a study of memory CD8 T cells in hepatitis C reinfection. Study findings and constraints: With roughly 5 donors, public clonotype conclusions could not be definitive.

This clone was counted a single time. As yet, its antigen is unknown. Described time point: pre-reinfection, 55 to 20 weeks before reinfection detection. TCR sequencing was done directly ex vivo on sorted cells, without expansion in vitro. Total naive CD8 T cells were sorted as viable CD3+ CD8+ CD45RO- cells from two donors. Here immunoSEQ multiplex PCR was the method, and the copy in TCRdb shows in-frame clones only, minus some. Found here are over 45,000 clones, around 92% of them singletons; the top ten hold approximately 1%. Germline V CDR1 and CDR2: SEHNR, FQNEAQ (reference sequence). The ends were cut back, 2 bases at V and 3 bases at J, with 10 bases in the middle. This CDR3 is 14 amino acids long.

The TCR comes from a young man with hepatitis C virus infection. The gene calls are TRBV7-9 and TRBJ1-2; D is perhaps TRBD1 (5 bases). The sequencing input was naive CD8+ T cells sorted from blood. CDR3 in amino acids: CASSLWGRDYGYTF. The DNA of the CDR3 is TGTGCCAGCAGCTTATGGGGCAGGGACTATGGCTACACCTTC. Filled out from reference TRBV7-9 and TRBJ1-2, the complete variable domain reads DTGVSQNPRHKITKRGQNVTFRCDPISEHNRLYWYRQTLGQGPEFLTYFQNEAQLEKSRLLSDRFSAERPKGSFSTLEIQRTEQGDSAMYLCASSLWGRDYGYTFGSGTRLTVV.